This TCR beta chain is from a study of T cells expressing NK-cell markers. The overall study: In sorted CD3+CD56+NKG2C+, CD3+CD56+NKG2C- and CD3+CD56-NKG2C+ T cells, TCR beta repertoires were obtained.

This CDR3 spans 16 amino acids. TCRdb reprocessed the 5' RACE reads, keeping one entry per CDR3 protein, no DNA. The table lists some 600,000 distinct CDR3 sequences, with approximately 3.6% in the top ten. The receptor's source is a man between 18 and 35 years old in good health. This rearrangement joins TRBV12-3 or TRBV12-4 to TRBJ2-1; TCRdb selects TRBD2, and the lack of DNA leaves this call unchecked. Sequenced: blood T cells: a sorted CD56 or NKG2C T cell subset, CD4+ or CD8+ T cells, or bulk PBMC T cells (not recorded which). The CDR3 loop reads CASSYGQTSGSYVQFF.